Listed below are T cell receptor beta chains from one sample, sequenced in a study. MiXCR, applied by TCRdb to the 5' RACE reads, yields one record per CDR3 protein. Of tens of thousands of distinct CDR3 sequences in the sample, over 20% were seen once. Sample: tumor-infiltrating naive CD4+ T cells sorted from the breast tumor. Every receptor here comes from a female donor with breast cancer. Each CDR3 is given with its conserved first and last residue. The D gene is left open where the match is weak. Expanded clones get a size class; other rows say once, few or many, or leave the size out.

CDR3: CASSLDRAVNEQFF; DNA: TGCGCCAGCAGCTTGGACAGGGCCGTGAATGAGCAGTTCTTC; V: TRBV5-1; D: .; size: many; J: TRBJ2-1
CDR3: CASSFLAGEGNEQFF; DNA: TGCGCCAGCAGCTTTCTAGCGGGAGAGGGCAATGAGCAGTTCTTC; V: TRBV5-1; D: TRBD2; size: few; J: TRBJ2-1
CDR3: CASSPATDNQPQHF; DNA: TGTGCCAGCAGCCCTGCGACAGACAATCAGCCCCAGCATTTT; V: TRBV6-6; D: .; size: many; J: TRBJ1-5
CDR3: CASSQVAVAGGRGTQYF; DNA: TGCGCCAGCAGCCAAGTGGCGGTAGCGGGAGGGCGAGGGACCCAGTACTTC; V: TRBV4-1; D: TRBD2; size: many; J: TRBJ2-5
CDR3: CATSRDESGKLFF; DNA: TGTGCCACCAGCAGAGATGAGTCAGGGAAGCTGTTTTTT; V: TRBV15; D: .; size: few; J: TRBJ2-2
CDR3: CASSGSEARPRTDTQYF; DNA: TGTGCCAGCAGCGGCTCTGAGGCCAGGCCCCGCACAGATACGCAGTATTTT; V: TRBV9; D: .; size: few; J: TRBJ2-3
CDR3: CASSGNRDEQYF; DNA: TGTGCCAGCAGTGGGAACAGGGACGAGCAGTACTTC; V: TRBV6-5; D: .; size: few; J: TRBJ2-7
CDR3: CSARDVRGSYNSPLHF; DNA: TGCAGTGCTAGAGATGTGCGGGGCTCCTATAATTCACCCCTCCACTTT; V: TRBV20-1; D: .; size: few; J: TRBJ1-6
CDR3: CASSQDKGYHGYTF; DNA: TGCGCCAGCAGCCAAGATAAAGGGTACCATGGCTACACCTTC; V: TRBV4-1; D: .; size: many; J: TRBJ1-2
CDR3: CASSLGRVNQPQHF; DNA: TGTGCCAGCAGCCTGGGGCGGGTCAATCAGCCCCAGCATTTT; V: TRBV25-1; D: .; size: .; J: TRBJ1-5
CDR3: CATRTGAYTDTQYF; DNA: TGTGCCACCCGGACCGGAGCATACACAGATACGCAGTATTTT; V: TRBV28; D: .; size: .; J: TRBJ2-3
CDR3: CASSLSVGPTPNQPQHF; DNA: TGTGCCAGCAGCTTAAGTGTGGGACCTACCCCAAATCAGCCCCAGCATTTT; V: TRBV11-2; D: .; size: .; J: TRBJ1-5
CDR3: CASSSVPGGGVTGELFF; DNA: TGTGCCAGCAGCTCCGTGCCCGGGGGCGGGGTAACCGGGGAGCTGTTTTTT; V: TRBV5-4; D: .; size: .; J: TRBJ2-2
CDR3: CSARDRQISGNTIYF; DNA: TGCAGTGCTAGAGATCGGCAGATCTCTGGAAACACCATATATTTT; V: TRBV20-1; D: .; size: few; J: TRBJ1-3
CDR3: CASSLGSRTDTQYF; DNA: TGTGCCAGCAGCCTTGGAAGCCGCACAGATACGCAGTATTTT; V: TRBV4-2; D: .; size: .; J: TRBJ2-3
CDR3: CASSSPRGETQYF; DNA: TGTGCCAGCAGCTCACCCCGCGGGGAGACCCAGTACTTC; V: TRBV13; D: .; size: few; J: TRBJ2-5
CDR3: CASSQIGPQNTEAFF; DNA: TGTGCCAGCAGCCAAATCGGCCCGCAGAACACTGAAGCTTTCTTT; V: TRBV6-5; D: .; size: .; J: TRBJ1-1
CDR3: CASSFDGYDYTF; DNA: TGCGCCAGCAGCTTCGACGGCTATGACTACACCTTC; V: TRBV5-1; D: .; size: .; J: TRBJ1-2
CDR3: CSATDRGSGANVLTF; DNA: TGCAGTGCGACAGACAGGGGTTCTGGGGCCAACGTCCTGACTTTC; V: TRBV20-1; D: TRBD1; size: .; J: TRBJ2-6
CDR3: CASSLNQGAGNTIYF; DNA: TGCGCCAGCAGCTTGAATCAGGGAGCTGGAAACACCATATATTTT; V: TRBV5-1; D: .; size: many; J: TRBJ1-3
CDR3: CASRPTDQADYTF; DNA: TGTGCCAGCAGACCAACAGATCAGGCTGACTACACCTTC; V: TRBV28; D: .; size: .; J: TRBJ1-2
CDR3: CASRTFGASQETQYF; DNA: TGTGCCAGCAGGACCTTTGGAGCGTCCCAAGAGACCCAGTACTTC; V: TRBV6-1; D: .; size: .; J: TRBJ2-5
CDR3: CAISESGSQGEAFF; DNA: TGTGCCATCAGTGAATCGGGAAGTCAGGGTGAAGCTTTCTTT; V: TRBV10-3; D: .; size: .; J: TRBJ1-1
CDR3: CASSLGTTHYSTDTQYF; DNA: TGCGCCAGCAGCTTGGGGACGACCCACTACAGCACAGATACGCAGTATTTT; V: TRBV5-1; D: .; size: .; J: TRBJ2-3
CDR3: CASSGKGWITGELFF; DNA: TGTGCCAGCAGCGGCAAGGGGTGGATCACCGGGGAGCTGTTTTTT; V: TRBV11-3; D: .; size: .; J: TRBJ2-2
CDR3: CASSLYAGETQYF; DNA: TGTGCCAGCAGTTTATACGCCGGAGAGACCCAGTACTTC; V: TRBV12-3/TRBV12-4; D: .; size: .; J: TRBJ2-5
CDR3: CASSLADSTSGNEQFF; DNA: TGTGCCAGCAGCTTAGCGGACTCGACTAGCGGCAATGAGCAGTTCTTC; V: TRBV7-6; D: TRBD2; size: .; J: TRBJ2-1
CDR3: CSARDGLAGTRGSQYF; DNA: TGCAGTGCTAGGGATGGACTAGCGGGAACCAGAGGTTCGCAGTATTTT; V: TRBV20-1; D: TRBD2; size: .; J: TRBJ2-3
CDR3: CASSSYELAGVLNTGELFF; DNA: TGTGCCAGCAGCTCGTATGAGCTAGCGGGGGTTTTGAACACCGGGGAGCTGTTTTTT; V: TRBV7-2; D: TRBD2; size: few; J: TRBJ2-2
CDR3: CASSSQGLEYF; DNA: TGTGCCAGCAGTTCCCAGGGGTTGGAGTACTTC; V: TRBV6-5; D: .; size: many; J: TRBJ2-7
CDR3: CASSLIGRRHNEQCF; DNA: TGTGCCAGCAGCCTCATTGGACGCCGGCACAATGAGCAGTGCTTC; V: TRBV11-2; D: .; size: .; J: TRBJ2-1
CDR3: CASSRTGGQYDEQFF; DNA: TGCGCCAGCAGCCGAACGGGGGGCCAGTACGATGAGCAGTTCTTC; V: TRBV5-1; D: .; size: many; J: TRBJ2-1
CDR3: CASSLAGGGGRTEAFF; DNA: TGCGCCAGCAGCTTGGCTGGGGGCGGTGGTCGCACTGAAGCTTTCTTT; V: TRBV5-1; D: .; size: .; J: TRBJ1-1